The entry that follows covers one T cell receptor (beta chain) sequence. Produced via immunoSEQ multiplex PCR; TCRdb's table is partial and in-frame only. The sample has roughly 500,000 clones, approximately 78% seen once; the top ten hold 0.01% to 0.015%. These data come from a study of shared T cell receptors in the human thymus. Germline CDR1 reads SQVTM; CDR2 reads ANQGSEA. After removal of 3 bases from V and 4 bases from J, the junction contained 8 bases not matched to a gene. The CDR3 has 14 residues. These data were also filed under a second study, of human thymus T cells. Per that paper: Donors were healthy Finnish babies undergoing corrective operations for congenital heart defects. Thymus pieces cut out during corrective heart surgery were the tissue that was used. V and J gene usage appeared biased in thymic and blood repertoires. Unrelated individuals reportedly shared highly overlapping thymic TCR repertoires.

This chain links TRBV29-1 with TRBJ2-7, with 8 bases lining up with TRBD1. The sample taken for sequencing was thymocytes. This TCR came from a boy in the first two years of life with a congenital heart defect. CDR3 nucleotide sequence: TGCAGCGTTGAGGTGGCAGGGGGCGCGTACGAGCAGTACTTC. This encodes CSVEVAGGAYEQYF.